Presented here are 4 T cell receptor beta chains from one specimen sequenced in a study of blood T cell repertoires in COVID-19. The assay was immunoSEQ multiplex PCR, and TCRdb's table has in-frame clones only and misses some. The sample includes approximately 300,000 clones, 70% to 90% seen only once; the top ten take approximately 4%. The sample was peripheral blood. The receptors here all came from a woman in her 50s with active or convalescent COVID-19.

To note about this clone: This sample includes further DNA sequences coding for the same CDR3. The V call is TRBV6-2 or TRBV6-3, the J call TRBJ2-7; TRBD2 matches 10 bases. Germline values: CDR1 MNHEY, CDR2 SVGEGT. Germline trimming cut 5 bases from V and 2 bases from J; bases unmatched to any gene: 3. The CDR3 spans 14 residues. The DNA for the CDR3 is TGTGCCAGCAGTCGGACTAGCGGCCCCTACGAGCAGTACTTC. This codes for CASSRTSGPYEQYF.

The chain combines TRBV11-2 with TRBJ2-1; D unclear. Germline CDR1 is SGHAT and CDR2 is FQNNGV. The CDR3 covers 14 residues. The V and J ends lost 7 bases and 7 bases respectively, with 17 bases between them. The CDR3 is CASMPKLKRNEQFF. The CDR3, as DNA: TGTGCCAGCATGCCAAAACTCAAGAGAAATGAGCAGTTCTTC. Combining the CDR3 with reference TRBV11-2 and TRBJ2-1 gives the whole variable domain EAGVAQSPRYKIIEKRQSVAFWCNPISGHATLYWYQQILGQGPKLLIQFQNNGVVDDSQLPKDRFSAERLKGVDSTLKIQPAKLEDSAVYLCASMPKLKRNEQFFGPGTRLTVL.

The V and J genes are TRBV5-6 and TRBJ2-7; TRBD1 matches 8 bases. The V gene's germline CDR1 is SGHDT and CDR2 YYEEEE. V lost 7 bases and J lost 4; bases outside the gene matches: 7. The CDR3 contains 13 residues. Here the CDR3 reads CASDRQGRYEQYF. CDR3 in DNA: TGTGCCAGCGACAGACAGGGGAGATACGAGCAGTACTTC.

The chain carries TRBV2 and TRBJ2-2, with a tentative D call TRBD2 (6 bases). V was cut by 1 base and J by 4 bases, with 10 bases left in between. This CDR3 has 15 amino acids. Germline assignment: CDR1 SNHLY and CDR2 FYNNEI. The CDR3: CASSEDEGGTGELFF. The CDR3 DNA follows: TGTGCCAGCAGTGAAGACGAGGGAGGCACCGGGGAGCTGTTTTTT.